Each of the 29 T cell receptor beta chains below was sequenced from the same sample in a study of vaccination effects on CD4 cells after COVID-19 (dated 2022 in TCRdb). Libraries were made using the immunoSEQ multiplex PCR assay. The table comes from immuneACCESS by way of TCRdb, which keeps in-frame sequences with V and J called. Part of the clones is missing from these tables; in studies checked, under half for an unresolved V gene and the rest for unknown reasons. For this sample the table gives nearly 35,000 clones, of which roughly 75% were detected only once. Under 8% of the sample is taken by the ten largest. After about 10 days of culture, CD4+ T cells were isolated with the EasySep CD4+ T cell isolation kit. PCR-confirmed SARS-CoV-2 infection had occurred in convalescent patients between March and December 2020, before the Alpha, Beta and Delta variants emerged in the United States. Each participant got two doses of an mRNA SARS-CoV-2 vaccine, either BNT162b2 or mRNA-1273.

These receptors are not linked to any known antigen. The input for sequencing was CD4+ T cells from PBMCs cultured without peptide, taken after COVID-19 vaccination. These receptors originate from a human donor who had a prior SARS-CoV-2 infection.

V usage is TRBV23-1 and J usage is TRBJ1-3, with D possibly being TRBD1 (5 bases). TRBV23-1 is placed among ORFs of uncertain function. V gave up 0 bases and J gave up 11 bases, with 23 bases separating them. CDR3 length: 17 amino acids. The CDR3 here is CASSQSKQVQRLVPIYF. The CDR3 nucleotides are TGCGCCAGCAGTCAATCGAAACAGGTCCAACGCCTAGTCCCCATATATTTT.

V usage is TRBV7-2 and J usage is TRBJ2-1; no clear D gene. The CDR3 has 16 amino acids. The V gene lost 5 bases and the J gene lost 14 bases, with 28 bases spanning the gap. Looked up from germline, CDR1 is SGHTA and CDR2 is FQGNSA. CDR3 coding DNA: TGTGCCAGCAGCGCACTTGTGAACTTAAGGATAAATGGGGAGTTCTTC. The encoded protein is CASSALVNLRINGEFF.

The chain carries TRBV5-1 and TRBJ2-3; D is unclear. CDR1 is SGHRS and CDR2 is YFSETQ in the germline V gene. V shed 0 bases and J shed 4 bases, with 6 bases lying between them. The CDR3 is 13 amino acids. The CDR3 bases are TGCGCCAGCAGCTTGGTAGGGTCAGATACGCAGTATTTT. Translated: CASSLVGSDTQYF.

CDR3: CASSPVSGGPLNTEAFF. The DNA of the CDR3 is TGTGCCAGCTCACCAGTATCTGGGGGGCCGTTGAACACTGAAGCTTTCTTT. V is TRBV18 and J is TRBJ1-1; D possibly corresponds to TRBD1 (6 bases). V lost 2 bases and J lost 0, with 16 bases in between. Germline V lookup: CDR1 KGHSH, CDR2 LQKENI. The length of the CDR3 is 17 residues. The variable domain in full, completed from reference TRBV18 and TRBJ1-1, reads NAGVMQNPRHLVRRRGQEARLRCSPMKGHSHVYWYRQLPEEGLKFMVYLQKENIIDESGMPKERFSAEFPKEGPSILRIQQVVRGDSAAYFCASSPVSGGPLNTEAFFGQGTRLTVV.

The V call is TRBV18, the J call TRBJ2-1; perhaps D is TRBD1 or TRBD2 (6 bases each). Germline-derived CDR1 and CDR2 are KGHSH and LQKENI. The CDR3 runs to 15 residues. V was pared by 4 bases and J by 8 bases, with 18 bases between. The DNA for the CDR3 is TGTGCCAGCTCACTACCGGGGGCAATCGGGGATGAGCAGTTCTTC. It is translated as CASSLPGAIGDEQFF.

The sample holds one count of this clone. This chain uses TRBV5-1 with TRBJ1-4; the D gene is possibly TRBD1 (5 bases). Germline V gene data show CDR1 as SGHRS and CDR2 as YFSETQ. Trimming left V 0 bases short and J 5 bases short, with 11 bases between. The CDR3 sequence is 15 residues long. CDR3 amino acids: CASSLAGTSNEKLFF. CDR3 bases: TGCGCCAGCAGCTTGGCCGGGACTTCCAATGAAAAACTGTTTTTT.

The table lists this clone with a count of one. The chain combines TRBV7-2 with TRBJ1-2; tentatively, D is TRBD1 (5 bases). CDR1 is SGHTA and CDR2 is FQGNSA in the germline V gene. This CDR3 has 14 amino acids. The ends were cut back, 5 bases at V and 5 bases at J, with 15 bases in the middle. The CDR3 spells CASSAWRQLYGYTF. The CDR3 region has the DNA TGTGCCAGCAGCGCATGGCGACAGCTTTATGGCTACACCTTC.

A few counts support this clone. The V call is TRBV6-6, the J call TRBJ2-7; possible D gene TRBD1, 5 bases. This CDR3 contains 15 residues. Germline V gene sequence: CDR1 MNHNY, CDR2 SVGAGI (reference sequence). V lost 5 bases to trimming and J lost 1 base, with 15 bases between them. The CDR3 reads CASSPTAGLSYEQYF. In DNA, the CDR3 is TGTGCCAGCAGTCCGACCGCAGGGTTGTCCTACGAGCAGTACTTC.

The V and J genes are TRBV6-1 and TRBJ1-2, with 7 bases aligning to TRBD1. This CDR3 contains 13 residues. Germline V CDR1 and CDR2: MNHNS, SASEGT. The J segment lost 8 bases and the V segment lost 2 bases, leaving 5 bases of the junction unmatched. CDR3 DNA: TGTGCCAGCAGTGAATGGGACAGATCAGGCTACACCTTC. Translation gives CASSEWDRSGYTF.

This chain uses TRBV4-2 with TRBJ1-6; D not certain. CDR3 length equals 14 residues. V lost 5 bases and J 7 bases, leaving 12 bases between the germline ends. Germline CDR1 LGHNA, CDR2 YNFKEQ. CDR3 nucleotides: TGTGCCAGCAGCGCTCGGGATTCCAATTCACCCCTCCACTTT. This encodes CASSARDSNSPLHF.

This clone is categorized as medium-sized. The CDR3 region is CASSQGAEQYF. The CDR3 bases are TGTGCCAGCAGCCAGGGGGCCGAGCAGTACTTC. The chain has TRBV3-1 (or the pseudogene TRBV3-2) and TRBJ2-7, with a weak D call TRBD1 (6 bases). The CDR3 covers 11 residues. Germline CDR1 and CDR2: LGHDT and YNNKEL (reference sequence). Trimming cost V 3 bases and J 6 bases, with 6 bases left between them.

This chain joins TRBV11-2 and TRBJ2-5; D is tentatively TRBD1 or TRBD2 (5 bases each). V was trimmed by 4 bases and J by 1 base, leaving 10 bases between them. CDR3 size: 14 residues. Per the germline V gene, CDR1 is SGHAT and CDR2 is FQNNGV. CDR3 protein: CASSSRGVQETQYF. The CDR3 region has the DNA TGTGCCAGCAGCTCCCGAGGGGTCCAAGAGACCCAGTACTTC.

The chain links TRBV5-6 to TRBJ2-1; a weak D match, TRBD2 (5 bases). This CDR3 has 19 residues. Trimming pared 3 bases from V and 0 bases from J, leaving 22 bases between. CDR1 and CDR2 from the germline V gene are SGHDT and YYEEEE. The CDR3 DNA follows: TGTGCCAGCAGCTCCCCGGTTGGGAGCGTGAGCTACTCCTACAATGAGCAGTTCTTC. Encoded protein: CASSSPVGSVSYSYNEQFF.

CDR3 protein: CASSPPRGDEQFF. The CDR3 region has the DNA TGTGCCAGCAGCCCCCCCCGTGGGGATGAGCAGTTCTTC. The chain is built from TRBV7-3 and TRBJ2-1; D not certain. Trimming took 5 bases from V and 8 from J, leaving 13 bases between them. The CDR3 length is 13 residues. Germline CDR1 reads SGHTA; CDR2 reads FQGTGA.

This rearrangement joins TRBV7-6 to TRBJ1-1; D gene unclear. Germline CDR1 reads SGHVS; CDR2 reads FNYEAQ. The CDR3 loop spans 13 amino acids. The V end was cut by 1 base, the J end by 4 bases, with 7 bases between. The CDR3 sequence is CASSLEVATEAFF. For the CDR3, the DNA is TGTGCCAGCAGCTTAGAGGTGGCCACTGAAGCTTTCTTT.

This clone was detected once. This chain connects TRBV29-1 to TRBJ2-1; possibly TRBD1 for D (5 bases). Germline loops: CDR1 SQVTM, CDR2 ANQGSEA. This CDR3 is 13 amino acids long. V was trimmed by 7 bases and J by 9 bases, leaving 19 bases between them. Here the CDR3 reads CSGLQVFEGEQFF. The CDR3 DNA sequence: TGCAGCGGGTTACAGGTTTTCGAAGGTGAGCAGTTCTTC.

This CDR3 is CASSLVAGANTGELFF. The CDR3 DNA follows: TGCGCCAGCAGCTTGGTAGCGGGTGCGAACACCGGGGAGCTGTTTTTT. The V and J genes are TRBV5-1 and TRBJ2-2; 7 bases agree with TRBD2. V trimming: 0 bases; J trimming: 0 bases; junction bases outside the gene matches: 2. Germline CDR1 is SGHRS and CDR2 is YFSETQ. This CDR3 spans 16 amino acids.

V gene TRBV30 combines with J gene TRBJ2-5; D unclear. The germline V gene has CDR1 GTSNPN and CDR2 SVGIG (reference sequence). V lost 2 bases and J lost 5, with 15 bases in between. The CDR3 extends over 14 amino acids. As DNA, the CDR3 is TGTGCCTGGAGTCCGATAGTAGGTGGCGAGACCCAGTACTTC. Its protein product is CAWSPIVGGETQYF. The full variable domain, in which reference TRBV30 and TRBJ2-5 provide the parts outside the CDR3, is SQTIHQWPATLVQPVGSPLSLECTVEGTSNPNLYWYRQAAGRGLQLLFYSVGIGQISSEVPQNLSASRPQDRQFILSSKKLLLSDSGFYLCAWSPIVGGETQYFGPGTRLLVL.

V gene TRBV7-2 combines with J gene TRBJ1-2, with D hard to call. Germline lookup yields CDR1 SGHTA and CDR2 FQGNSA. The CDR3 has 14 amino acids. V shed 3 bases and J shed 8 bases, with 16 bases lying between them. The CDR3 is CASSLASGVVGYTF. For the CDR3, the DNA is TGTGCCAGCAGCTTGGCTAGCGGGGTCGTAGGCTACACCTTC.

This clone has just a few counts. The genes are TRBV6-2 or TRBV6-3 and TRBJ2-1; D is uncertain. V was cut by 6 bases and J by 0 bases, with 12 bases left in between. CDR1 and CDR2 from the germline V gene are MNHEY and SVGEGT. This CDR3 has 15 amino acids. CDR3 DNA: TGTGCCAGCAGCTTCTGGAGTAGCTCCTACAATGAGCAGTTCTTC. As protein: CASSFWSSSYNEQFF.

The chain uses TRBV9 and TRBJ2-7; TRBD1 agrees at 7 bases. The J segment lost 3 bases and the V segment lost 0 bases, leaving 9 bases of the junction unmatched. CDR1 is SGDLS, CDR2 YYNGEE, per germline. This CDR3 has 16 residues. CDR3 DNA sequence: TGTGCCAGCAGCGTAGGTCCGGGACAGCTAGGCTACGAGCAGTACTTC. This sequence encodes CASSVGPGQLGYEQYF.

This clone came up a few times. CDR3 bases: TGTGCCAGTACCCCCACGTTAGGGCTGAGTGGCTACACCTTC. It is translated as CASTPTLGLSGYTF. J is TRBJ1-2 and V is TRBV19; D unresolved. Germline CDR1 and CDR2: LNHDA and SQIVND (reference sequence). The V gene lost 7 bases and the J gene lost 7 bases, with 19 bases spanning the gap. CDR3 length equals 14 residues.

The gene calls are TRBV24-1 and TRBJ2-5, with D maybe TRBD1 (6 bases). The CDR3 has 15 residues. Between the trimmed V and J ends, which lost 4 bases and 2 bases, there was a span of 13 bases. CDR1 and CDR2 from the germline V gene are KGHDR and SFDVKD. CDR3 protein: CATSDSYRDQETQYF. As DNA, the CDR3 is TGTGCCACCAGTGACTCCTACAGGGATCAAGAGACCCAGTACTTC.

The chain joins TRBV6-1 to TRBJ2-1, with 9 bases matching TRBD2. CDR3 length: 15 amino acids. Losses at the gene ends were 5 bases for V and 4 bases for J; bases not matched to a gene: 6. Germline lookup yields CDR1 MNHNS and CDR2 SASEGT. CDR3 in amino acids: CASSFGGGAYNEQFF. In nucleotides, the CDR3 is TGTGCCAGCAGTTTTGGCGGGGGGGCTTACAATGAGCAGTTCTTC.

The chain couples TRBV25-1 to TRBJ2-2; D not certain. Germline loops: CDR1 MGHDK, CDR2 SYGVNS. V was clipped by 6 bases and J by 0 bases, with 2 bases between them. The CDR3 extends over 12 amino acids. The CDR3 nucleotides read TGTGCCAGCAGACCGAACACCGGGGAGCTGTTTTTT. It codes for CASRPNTGELFF. Variable domain in full (rest from reference TRBV25-1 and TRBJ2-2): EADIYQTPRYLVIGTGKKITLECSQTMGHDKMYWYQQDPGMELHLIHYSYGVNSTEKGDLSSESTVSRIRTEHFPLTLESARPSHTSQYLCASRPNTGELFFGEGSRLTVL.

V gene TRBV18 combines with J gene TRBJ2-3; D unresolved. V lost 5 bases to trimming and J lost 0 bases, with 9 bases between them. Looked up from germline, CDR1 is KGHSH and CDR2 is LQKENI. The CDR3 has 14 residues. The CDR3 spells CASSTTTSTDTQYF. The CDR3 bases are TGTGCCAGCTCAACTACTACTAGCACAGATACGCAGTATTTT.

This chain uses TRBV18 with TRBJ1-1, with D hard to call. V shed 3 bases and J shed 1 base, with 9 bases lying between them. The germline gives CDR1 KGHSH, CDR2 LQKENI. This CDR3 spans 14 amino acids. CDR3 sequence: CASSPRAENTEAFF. The CDR3, as DNA: TGTGCCAGCTCACCTCGGGCCGAGAACACTGAAGCTTTCTTT.

This clone has only a few counts. This chain uses TRBV9 with TRBJ1-4; TRBD1 is a possible D gene (6 bases). Germline values: CDR1 SGDLS, CDR2 YYNGEE. CDR3 size: 15 residues. V lost 3 bases and J lost 7, with 16 bases in between. The CDR3, as DNA: TGTGCCAGCAGCGCCCTGCAGGGGCGGGTTGAAAAACTGTTTTTT. It specifies CASSALQGRVEKLFF. The full variable domain, in which reference TRBV9 and TRBJ1-4 provide the parts outside the CDR3, is DSGVTQTPKHLITATGQRVTLRCSPRSGDLSVYWYQQSLDQGLQFLIQYYNGEERAKGNILERFSAQQFPDLHSELNLSSLELGDSALYFCASSALQGRVEKLFFGSGTQLSVL.

The chain couples TRBV6-2 or TRBV6-3 to TRBJ2-2; no firm D call. Trimming cost V 3 bases and J 5 bases, with 22 bases left between them. This CDR3 comprises 18 residues. CDR1 and CDR2 (germline): MNHEY, SVGEGT. The CDR3: CASSYSTGRKHRTGELFF. CDR3 bases: TGTGCCAGCAGTTATTCCACTGGAAGGAAACATAGGACCGGGGAGCTGTTTTTT.